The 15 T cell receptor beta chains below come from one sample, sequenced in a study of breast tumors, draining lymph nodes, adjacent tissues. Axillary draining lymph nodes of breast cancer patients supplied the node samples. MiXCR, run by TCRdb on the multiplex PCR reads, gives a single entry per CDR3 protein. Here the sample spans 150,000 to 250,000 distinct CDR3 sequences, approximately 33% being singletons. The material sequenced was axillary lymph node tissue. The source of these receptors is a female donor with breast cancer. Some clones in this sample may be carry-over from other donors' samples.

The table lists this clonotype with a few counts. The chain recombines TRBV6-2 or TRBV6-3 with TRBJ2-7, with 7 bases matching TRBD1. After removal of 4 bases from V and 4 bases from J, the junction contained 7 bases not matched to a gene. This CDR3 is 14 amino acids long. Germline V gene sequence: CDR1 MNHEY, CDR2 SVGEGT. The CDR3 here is CASSFVRGSYEQYF. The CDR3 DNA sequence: TGTGCCAGCAGTTTCGTCAGGGGGTCGTACGAGCAGTACTTC.

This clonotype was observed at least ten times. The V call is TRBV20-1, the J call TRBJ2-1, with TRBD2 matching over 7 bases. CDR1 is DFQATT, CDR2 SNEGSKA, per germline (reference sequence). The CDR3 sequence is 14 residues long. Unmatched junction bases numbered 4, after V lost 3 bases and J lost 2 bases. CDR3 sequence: CSASGGGPYNEQFF. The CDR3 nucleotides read TGCAGTGCTAGCGGCGGGGGTCCCTACAATGAGCAGTTCTTC.

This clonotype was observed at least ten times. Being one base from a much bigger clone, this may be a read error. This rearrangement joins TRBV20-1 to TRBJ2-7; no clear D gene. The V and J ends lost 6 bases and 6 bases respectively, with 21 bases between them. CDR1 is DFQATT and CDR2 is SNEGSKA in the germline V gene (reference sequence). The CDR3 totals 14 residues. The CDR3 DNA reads TGCAGTGCCCCCGAAGCGCAGGTCGGGTCCGAGCAGTACTTC. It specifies CSAPEAQVGSEQYF.

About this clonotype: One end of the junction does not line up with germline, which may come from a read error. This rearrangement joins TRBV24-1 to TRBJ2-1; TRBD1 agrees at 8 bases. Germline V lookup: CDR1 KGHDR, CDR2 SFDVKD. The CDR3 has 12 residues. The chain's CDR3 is CASRGLYNEQFF. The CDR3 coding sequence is TGTGCCTCCAGGGGGCTCTACAATGAGCAGTTCTTC.

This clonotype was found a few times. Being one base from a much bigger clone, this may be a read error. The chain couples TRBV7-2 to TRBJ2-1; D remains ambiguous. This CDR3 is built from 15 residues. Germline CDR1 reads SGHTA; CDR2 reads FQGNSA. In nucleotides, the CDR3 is TGTGCCAGCAGCTTAGCGGGCCCAAGGGCCAATGAGCAGCTCTTC. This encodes CASSLAGPRANEQLF.

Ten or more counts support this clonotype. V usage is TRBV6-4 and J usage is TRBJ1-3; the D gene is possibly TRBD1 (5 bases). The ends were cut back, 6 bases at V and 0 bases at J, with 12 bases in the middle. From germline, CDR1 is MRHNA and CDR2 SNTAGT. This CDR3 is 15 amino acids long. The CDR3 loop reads CASRSEGSSGNTIYF. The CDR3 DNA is TGTGCCAGCAGATCCGAGGGGAGCTCTGGAAACACCATATATTTT.

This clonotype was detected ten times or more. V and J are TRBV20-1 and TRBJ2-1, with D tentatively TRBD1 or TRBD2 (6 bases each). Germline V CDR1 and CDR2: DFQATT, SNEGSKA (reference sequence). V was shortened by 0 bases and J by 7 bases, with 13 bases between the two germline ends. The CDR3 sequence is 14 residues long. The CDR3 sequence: CSARDVGGTNEQFF. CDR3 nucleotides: TGCAGTGCTAGAGATGTAGGCGGGACAAATGAGCAGTTCTTC.

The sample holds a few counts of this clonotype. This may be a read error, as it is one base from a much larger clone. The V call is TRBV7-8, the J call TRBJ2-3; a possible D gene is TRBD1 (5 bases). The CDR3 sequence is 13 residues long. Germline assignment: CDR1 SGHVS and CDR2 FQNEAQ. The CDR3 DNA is TGTGCCAGCAGCTTGCAGGGTACAGATACGCGGTATTTT. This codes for CASSLQGTDTRYF.

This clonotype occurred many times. CDR3 residues: CAIGQGPREQYF. Here the CDR3 DNA reads TGTGCCATCGGACAGGGTCCCCGCGAGCAGTACTTC. This rearrangement joins TRBV10-3 to TRBJ2-7; 8 positions match TRBD1. The V and J ends lost 8 bases and 6 bases, in that order; junction bases with no gene match: 6. The CDR3 covers 12 residues. The germline gives CDR1 ENHRY, CDR2 SYGVKD.

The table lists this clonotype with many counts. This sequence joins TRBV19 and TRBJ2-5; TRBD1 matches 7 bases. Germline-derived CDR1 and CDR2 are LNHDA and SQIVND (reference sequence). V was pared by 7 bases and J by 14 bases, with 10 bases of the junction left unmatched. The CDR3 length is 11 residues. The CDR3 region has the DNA TGTGCCAGTACCCGGGGACAGCGATTATACTTC. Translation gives CASTRGQRLYF.

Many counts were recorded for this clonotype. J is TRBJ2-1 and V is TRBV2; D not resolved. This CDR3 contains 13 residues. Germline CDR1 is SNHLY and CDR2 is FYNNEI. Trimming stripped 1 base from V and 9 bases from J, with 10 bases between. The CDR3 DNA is TGTGCCAGCAGTGAAGAGGCGCCGGGTGAGCAGTTCTTC. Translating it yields CASSEEAPGEQFF.

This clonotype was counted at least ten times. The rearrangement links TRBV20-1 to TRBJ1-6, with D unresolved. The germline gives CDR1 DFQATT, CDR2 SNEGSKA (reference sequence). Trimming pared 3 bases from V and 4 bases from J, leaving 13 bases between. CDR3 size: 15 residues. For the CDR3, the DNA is TGCAGTGCTAGTGACTACGGGCCGTATAATTCACCCCTCCACTTT. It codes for CSASDYGPYNSPLHF.

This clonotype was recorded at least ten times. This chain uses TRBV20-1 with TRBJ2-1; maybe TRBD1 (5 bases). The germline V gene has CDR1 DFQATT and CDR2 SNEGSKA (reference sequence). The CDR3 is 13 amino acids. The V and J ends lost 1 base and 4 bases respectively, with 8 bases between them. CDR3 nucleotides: TGCAGTGCTAGAGGGGGCCTATACAATGAGCAGTTCTTC. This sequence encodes CSARGGLYNEQFF.

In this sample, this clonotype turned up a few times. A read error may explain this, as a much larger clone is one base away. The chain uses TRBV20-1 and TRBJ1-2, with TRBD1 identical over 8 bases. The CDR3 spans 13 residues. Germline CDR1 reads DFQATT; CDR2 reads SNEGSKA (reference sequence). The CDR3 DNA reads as TGCAGTGCCCAGGACAGGGCTAACTATGCCTACACCTTC. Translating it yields CSAQDRANYAYTF.

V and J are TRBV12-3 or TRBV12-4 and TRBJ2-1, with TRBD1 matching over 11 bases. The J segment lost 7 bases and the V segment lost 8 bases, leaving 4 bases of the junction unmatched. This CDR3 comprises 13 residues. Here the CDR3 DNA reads TGTGCCAGCGCCGGGACAGGGGGGAATGAGCAGTTCTTC. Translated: CASAGTGGNEQFF.